This entry is about one TCR beta chain. This sample is part of a study of blood T cell repertoires in COVID-19. Whole-study context: Researchers got acute and convalescent COVID-19 samples from the United States, Italy and Spain. The analysed material was cDNA or gDNA that came from T cells, B-cell-depleted T cells, or PBMCs.

V dropped 4 bases and J dropped 2 bases, with 13 bases sitting between them. Per the germline V gene, CDR1 is SGHNT and CDR2 is YYREEE (reference sequence). The length of the CDR3 is 15 residues. Per the original methods: For nucleated cells, counts were estimated from reference gene primer amplification. Generated by immunoSEQ multiplex PCR, the TCRdb table keeps only in-frame clones and is missing some. V and J calls and clone size are as listed in that table; D and trimming were resolved from the DNA. This table has roughly 80,000 clones, less than 90% appearing once. The material sequenced was peripheral blood. The V and J genes are TRBV5-4 and TRBJ2-1; tentatively, D is TRBD2 (5 bases). The TCR was taken from a human donor in a cohort sampled during active COVID-19. Written as DNA, the CDR3 is TGTGCCAGCAGCCAGGACCCCGGGGCCTACAATGAGCAGTTCTTC. It codes for CASSQDPGAYNEQFF.